Shown below are 26 T cell receptor beta chains from a single sample sequenced in a study of identifying expanded T cells in peripheral blood. Only in-frame clones appear in the TCRdb table, and some are missing; sequencing was by immunoSEQ multiplex PCR. The sample shows 60,000 or so clones, around 83% of them seen only once. The sequenced material came from blood. These TCRs come from a person aged 18 to 75 in good health.

The table lists this clone with a few counts. The rearrangement joins TRBV18 to TRBJ2-2, with D perhaps matching TRBD1 (6 bases). This CDR3 has 15 amino acids. Trimming removed 3 bases at V and 1 base at J, with 9 bases between. Per the germline V gene, CDR1 is KGHSH and CDR2 is LQKENI. CDR3 in amino acids: CASSPQTGNTGELFF. The CDR3 nucleotides read TGTGCCAGCTCACCTCAGACAGGGAACACCGGGGAGCTGTTTTTT.

This clone was seen a few times. The chain links TRBV12-5 to TRBJ1-3; perhaps TRBD1 as D (6 bases). The germline V gene has CDR1 LGHNT and CDR2 FRNRAP. The V and J ends lost 6 bases and 3 bases respectively, with 12 bases between them. The CDR3 has 14 residues. Here the CDR3 reads CASGNQGIGNTIYF. The CDR3 nucleotides read TGTGCTAGTGGCAATCAGGGGATTGGAAACACCATATATTTT.

The chain uses TRBV6-5 and TRBJ2-7; 10 nucleotides match TRBD1. This CDR3 has 14 residues. V lost 1 base and J lost 3; bases outside the gene matches: 0. Per germline, CDR1 MNHEY and CDR2 SVGAGI. The CDR3 nucleotides are TGTGCCAGCAGTTACTGGACAGGGGGCTACGAGCAGTACTTC. Its protein product is CASSYWTGGYEQYF.

This chain links TRBV11-2 with TRBJ2-3; D remains unclear. V lost 3 bases, J lost 6 bases, and 10 bases lay in between. The germline CDR1 and CDR2 sequences are SGHAT and FQNNGV. This CDR3 region has 13 residues. The CDR3 protein is CASSFRDRDTQYF. The CDR3 nucleotides are TGTGCCAGCAGCTTTCGCGATCGGGATACGCAGTATTTT.

CDR3 loop: CAWSVPGGSNQPQHF. The DNA of the CDR3 is TGTGCCTGGAGTGTACCGGGGGGGAGCAATCAGCCCCAGCATTTT. The chain couples TRBV30 to TRBJ1-5; D possibly corresponds to TRBD1 (5 bases). The V gene lost 0 bases and the J gene lost 1 base, with 10 bases spanning the gap. Looked up from germline, CDR1 is GTSNPN and CDR2 is SVGIG (reference sequence). CDR3 length: 15 residues.

V and J are TRBV9 and TRBJ1-1; D possibly corresponds to TRBD1 (6 bases). The CDR3 has 15 residues. CDR1 and CDR2 (germline): SGDLS, YYNGEE. The germline V and J ends were trimmed by 0 bases and 1 base, with 10 bases remaining between them. CDR3 amino acids: CASSVVKGGNTEAFF. As DNA, the CDR3 is TGTGCCAGCAGCGTAGTAAAAGGGGGGAACACTGAAGCTTTCTTT.

This CDR3 is CASRGYRGENTEAFF. The CDR3 DNA sequence: TGTGCCAGTAGGGGGTACAGGGGCGAGAACACTGAAGCTTTCTTT. The chain recombines TRBV19 with TRBJ1-1; 7 nucleotides line up with TRBD1. The CDR3 covers 15 residues. CDR1 is LNHDA and CDR2 is SQIVND in the germline V gene (reference sequence). Trimming cost V 6 bases and J 1 base; bases outside gene matches: 8.

This chain joins TRBV27 and TRBJ2-7; D is ambiguous. The V end was cut by 7 bases, the J end by 5 bases, with 18 bases between. This CDR3 has 14 residues. In germline, CDR1 is MNHEY, CDR2 SMNVEV (reference sequence). As DNA, the CDR3 is TGTGCCAGCAAGGGCGAGCGCGTTACCCACGAGCAGTACTTC. Residues: CASKGERVTHEQYF.

The chain employs TRBV4-3 and TRBJ1-1; D gene ambiguous. Germline V lookup: CDR1 LGHNA, CDR2 YSLEER. V shed 7 bases and J shed 5 bases, with 17 bases lying between them. The CDR3 covers 14 residues. CDR3 region: CASTPGSGGTEAFF. The CDR3 DNA reads as TGCGCCAGCACTCCTGGCTCGGGCGGAACTGAAGCTTTCTTT.

The V gene is TRBV7-2, the J gene TRBJ2-7, with D tentatively TRBD2 (6 bases). V was cut by 4 bases and J by 3 bases, with 13 bases left in between. CDR3 length: 14 amino acids. The V gene's germline CDR1 is SGHTA and CDR2 FQGNSA. CDR3 DNA: TGTGCCAGCAGCTCTGTGGGAGGAGTCTACGAGCAGTACTTC. It encodes CASSSVGGVYEQYF.

By proportion, this clone is medium-sized. This sequence joins TRBV4-2 and TRBJ1-6; D possibly corresponds to TRBD1 (5 bases). The germline V gene encodes CDR1 LGHNA and CDR2 YNFKEQ. Trimming removed 2 bases at V and 9 bases at J, with 14 bases between. The CDR3 loop spans 15 amino acids. CDR3 amino acids: CASSQRREGTSPLHF. The CDR3 bases are TGTGCCAGCAGCCAACGAAGGGAAGGGACTTCACCCCTCCACTTT.

The chain couples TRBV19 to TRBJ2-7; 10 positions agree with TRBD2. Germline V gene lookup returns CDR1 LNHDA and CDR2 SQIVND (reference sequence). J was trimmed by 2 bases and V by 4 bases; bases with no gene match: 5. The CDR3 has 15 residues. The CDR3 loop is CASSTGLAETYEQYF. The CDR3 region has the DNA TGTGCCAGTAGTACCGGACTAGCGGAGACCTACGAGCAGTACTTC.

The chain combines TRBV6-6 with TRBJ1-1; no reliable D call. The V and J ends lost 6 bases and 1 base respectively, with 12 bases between them. This CDR3 region has 14 residues. Germline V gives CDR1 MNHNY, CDR2 SVGAGI (reference sequence). CDR3 bases: TGTGCCAGCAGAGTGCCTTATCCGAACACTGAAGCTTTCTTT. Translated: CASRVPYPNTEAFF.

This CDR3 is CASRPGQGVGEAFF. DNA of the CDR3: TGTGCCAGTAGGCCGGGACAGGGAGTTGGTGAAGCTTTCTTT. The chain uses TRBV19 and TRBJ1-1, with 9 nucleotides matching TRBD1. Germline CDR1 and CDR2: LNHDA and SQIVND (reference sequence). This CDR3 is built from 14 residues. The ends lost 6 bases at V and 7 bases at J; junction bases unmatched: 9.

V usage is TRBV11-2 and J usage is TRBJ1-3, with D unclear. Between the trimmed V and J ends, which lost 5 bases and 10 bases, there was a span of 15 bases. This CDR3 spans 13 amino acids. Germline loops: CDR1 SGHAT, CDR2 FQNNGV. The CDR3 is CASSRALLGTIYF. CDR3 DNA sequence: TGTGCCAGCAGCCGCGCACTTTTAGGGACCATATATTTT.

V usage is TRBV7-6 and J usage is TRBJ2-3; no clear D gene. The CDR3 consists of 11 residues. Germline lookup yields CDR1 SGHVS and CDR2 FNYEAQ. V shed 6 bases and J shed 6 bases, with 7 bases lying between them. CDR3 sequence reads: CASRGGDTQYF. The CDR3 DNA reads as TGTGCCAGCAGGGGTGGGGATACGCAGTATTTT.

The chain employs TRBV5-1 and TRBJ2-3, with D possibly matching TRBD2 (5 bases). Germline-derived CDR1 and CDR2 are SGHRS and YFSETQ. Trimming took off 3 bases at V and 0 bases at J, with 8 bases between the two ends. The CDR3 length is 14 residues. The CDR3: CASSSWTSTDTQYF. Written as DNA, the CDR3 is TGCGCCAGCAGCTCTTGGACTAGCACAGATACGCAGTATTTT.

V is TRBV11-2 and J is TRBJ1-1, with D tentatively TRBD1 (6 bases). Germline V gives CDR1 SGHAT, CDR2 FQNNGV. The CDR3 contains 16 residues. Trimming removed 5 bases from V and 2 bases from J, with 18 bases in between. The DNA for the CDR3 is TGTGCCAGCAGCCGCTTAAGGGGGTTTGGAAACACTGAAGCTTTCTTT. This gives the protein CASSRLRGFGNTEAFF.

V is TRBV5-6 and J is TRBJ2-3; the D gene is possibly TRBD1 (5 bases). The V and J ends lost 3 bases and 6 bases respectively, with 20 bases between them. The germline V gene has CDR1 SGHDT and CDR2 YYEEEE. The CDR3 is 16 residues long. The CDR3 is CASSSVTQGLYDTQYF. The CDR3 region has the DNA TGTGCCAGCAGCTCCGTGACCCAGGGATTATACGATACGCAGTATTTT. Full variable domain (remainder filled in from reference TRBV5-6 and TRBJ2-3): DAGVTQSPTHLIKTRGQQVTLRCSPKSGHDTVSWYQQALGQGPQFIFQYYEEEERQRGNFPDRFSGHQFPNYSSELNVNALLLGDSALYLCASSSVTQGLYDTQYFGPGTRLTVL.

V usage is TRBV2 and J usage is TRBJ2-3; D unclear. Trimming left V 2 bases short and J 4 bases short, with 7 bases between. This CDR3 spans 13 amino acids. Germline V gene data show CDR1 as SNHLY and CDR2 as FYNNEI. The CDR3 bases are TGTGCCAGCAGTGAAATCTGGTCAGATACGCAGTATTTT. This gives the protein CASSEIWSDTQYF.

The chain combines TRBV4-3 with TRBJ2-4; D gene uncertain. Germline CDR1 reads LGHNA; CDR2 reads YSLEER. The CDR3 is 18 amino acids. Trimming removed 4 bases at V and 0 bases at J, with 19 bases between. The CDR3 protein is CASSRARPGLVAKNIQYF. For the CDR3, the DNA is TGCGCCAGCAGCCGAGCAAGACCTGGGCTCGTAGCCAAAAACATTCAGTACTTC.

V is TRBV29-1 and J is TRBJ2-5; TRBD2 is a possible D gene (5 bases). This CDR3 is built from 12 residues. Germline V CDR1 and CDR2: SQVTM, ANQGSEA. Deletions cut 7 bases from V and 4 bases from J, with 13 bases between. The CDR3 here is CSATGGGETQYF. CDR3 sequence (DNA): TGCAGCGCAACTGGCGGAGGAGAGACCCAGTACTTC.

The chain employs TRBV19 and TRBJ2-3; a weak D match, TRBD2 (6 bases). CDR1 is LNHDA and CDR2 is SQIVND in the germline V gene (reference sequence). V dropped 8 bases and J dropped 2 bases, with 14 bases sitting between them. This CDR3 is built from 14 residues. This chain's CDR3 is CASHGGALTDTQYF. The CDR3, as DNA: TGTGCCAGTCACGGCGGGGCCCTCACAGATACGCAGTATTTT.

The gene calls are TRBV7-2 and TRBJ2-7, with D perhaps assigned TRBD1 or TRBD2 (5 bases each). The CDR3 runs 14 residues. Germline V lookup: CDR1 SGHTA, CDR2 FQGNSA. Trimming took 4 bases from V and 2 from J, leaving 12 bases between them. DNA of the CDR3: TGTGCCAGCAGCTCCTACCCGGGGCCCTACGAGCAGTACTTC. It encodes CASSSYPGPYEQYF.

The gene calls are TRBV25-1 and TRBJ2-5; 12 bases map to TRBD1. This CDR3 has 16 amino acids. Trimming cost V 10 bases and J 5 bases; bases outside gene matches: 14. Germline V gives CDR1 MGHDK, CDR2 SYGVNS. The CDR3 loop reads CATLSGQGAQWETQYF. CDR3 nucleotide sequence: TGTGCCACTCTTTCGGGACAGGGGGCGCAATGGGAGACCCAGTACTTC.

The count of this clone is one. The chain carries TRBV7-8 and TRBJ2-1, with a weak D call TRBD2 (5 bases). Germline CDR1 and CDR2: SGHVS and FQNEAQ. This CDR3 has 15 residues. The V end was cut by 4 bases, the J end by 0 bases, with 10 bases between. In DNA, the CDR3 is TGTGCCAGCAGCTCGGACTTCATCTCCTACAATGAGCAGTTCTTC. Its protein product is CASSSDFISYNEQFF.